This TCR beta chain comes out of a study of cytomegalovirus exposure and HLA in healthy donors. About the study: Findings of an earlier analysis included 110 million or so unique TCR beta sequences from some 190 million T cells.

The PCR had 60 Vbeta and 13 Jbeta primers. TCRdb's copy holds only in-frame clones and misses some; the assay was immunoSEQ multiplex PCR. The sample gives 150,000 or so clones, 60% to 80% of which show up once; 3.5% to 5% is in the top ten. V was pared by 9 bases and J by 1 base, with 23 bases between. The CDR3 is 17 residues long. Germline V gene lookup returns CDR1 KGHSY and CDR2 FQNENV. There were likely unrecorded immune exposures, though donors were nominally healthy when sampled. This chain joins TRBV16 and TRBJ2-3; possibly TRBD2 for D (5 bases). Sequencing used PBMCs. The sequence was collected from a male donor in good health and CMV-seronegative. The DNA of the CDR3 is TGTGCCAGTCCGCCGGACGGGATTAGAAAAGGCACAGATACGCAGTATTTT. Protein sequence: CASPPDGIRKGTDTQYF. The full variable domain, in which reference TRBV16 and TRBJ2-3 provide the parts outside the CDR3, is GEEVAQTPKHLVRGEGQKAKLYCAPIKGHSYVFWYQQVLKNEFKFLISFQNENVFDETGMPKERFSAKCLPNSPCSLEIQATKLEDSAVYFCASPPDGIRKGTDTQYFGPGTRLTVL.